This TCR beta chain was recorded in a study of blood T cell repertoires in COVID-19. Study as a whole: Samples came from the United States, Italy and Spain, spanning acute and convalescent COVID-19.

Produced via immunoSEQ multiplex PCR; TCRdb's table is partial and in-frame only. The table records over 250,000 clones, roughly 85% of them present only once. Residents of 24 US areas, aged about 18 to 89 years, made up the participants. Cohorts were determined from participant-reported clinical history. Exposed volunteers were people who met a COVID-19 case within 2 weeks before study entry. This CDR3 region has 15 residues. Deletions cut 0 bases from V and 7 bases from J, with 13 bases between. Germline values: CDR1 SGHAT, CDR2 FQNNGV. This TCR was sampled from a man aged 35-49 years who had been exposed to COVID-19. The gene calls are TRBV11-2 and TRBJ1-3, with a weak D call TRBD1 (5 bases). Sequencing was carried out using PBMCs or T cells enriched from blood (not recorded which). The CDR3 DNA reads as TGTGCCAGCAGCTTAGAACCAGGAGGGGCGAACACCATATATTTT. Its translation: CASSLEPGGANTIYF.